The clone carrying this T cell receptor beta chain was picked up many times. The sample comes from a study of neurological immune-mediated disorders. It was from 2 million PBMCs stored at -80 C that the unsorted libraries were obtained. From 15-18 subjects, each sequencing run yielded over 190 million TCR-beta sequences. From the 5' RACE reads, TCRdb called clonotypes with MiXCR, one entry per CDR3 protein. This sample has fewer than 85,000 distinct CDR3 sequences, with around 4.2% found just once. Sample: PBMCs. The TCR comes from a man younger than 45 with multiple sclerosis.

In DNA form, the CDR3 reads TGTGCCAGCAGTCTGACAGGGTTGGGCGACGAGCAGTACTTC. Translation: CASSLTGLGDEQYF. This chain links TRBV12-3 or TRBV12-4 with TRBJ2-7; TRBD1 aligns across 7 bases. The CDR3 is made up of 14 amino acids. V lost 5 bases to trimming and J lost 5 bases; unmatched junction nucleotides: 9.